These T cell receptor beta chains were read from a single sample in a study of blood T cell repertoires in COVID-19. Clones were read by immunoSEQ multiplex PCR, and TCRdb kept only the in-frame ones, dropping some. The sample yields under 250,000 clones, approximately 89% seen once. The sequenced sample was peripheral blood. These receptors all stem from a woman aged 55-69 years who had recovered from COVID-19. Both conserved end residues are part of each CDR3. D genes are given only for firm matches. Clone sizes are given selectively: once, few, many, or a class where the clone is expanded.

V	size	D	J	DNA	CDR3
TRBV11-2	few	NA	TRBJ2-2	TGTGCCAGCAGCTTCGATAGAAACACCGGGGAGCTGTTTTTT	CASSFDRNTGELFF
TRBV4-1	NA	NA	TRBJ2-1	TGCGCCAGCAGCCAAGTCTCCAGTTTCGATAATGAGCAGTTCTTC	CASSQVSSFDNEQFF
TRBV6-5	once	NA	TRBJ2-5	NA	CASILGQGAGTQYF
TRBV5-1	NA	TRBD1	TRBJ1-1	TGCGCCAGCAGCGCAAGGACAGGTATGAACACTGAAGCTTTCTTT	CASSARTGMNTEAFF
TRBV6-5	NA	NA	TRBJ2-3	TGTGCCAGCAGTTACCGACAGGGCACAGATACGCAGTATTTT	CASSYRQGTDTQYF
TRBV27	NA	NA	TRBJ2-3	TGTGCCAGCAGTTTTTTAACTCTCACAGATACGCAGTATTTT	CASSFLTLTDTQYF
TRBV14	NA	NA	TRBJ1-5	TGTGCCAGCAGCCCGAGGGCCAAAAATAGCAATCAGCCCCAGCATTTT	CASSPRAKNSNQPQHF
TRBV19	NA	NA	TRBJ2-1	TGTGCCAGCATGCCATATAAGGGGCAACCGAGCTCCTACAATGAGCAGTTCTTC	CASMPYKGQPSSYNEQFF
TRBV6-5	NA	TRBD2	TRBJ2-3	TGTGCCTTAGCGCCGGGGGGTTCACCAGATACGCAGTATTTT	CALAPGGSPDTQYF
TRBV11-3	NA	NA	TRBJ2-3	TGTGCCAGCAGCTTAGGAGGGCCGGCAGATACGCAGTATTTT	CASSLGGPADTQYF
TRBV13	NA	TRBD1	TRBJ2-7	TGTGCCAGCAGCTCGGGACAGGGCGTCTACGAGCAGTACTTC	CASSSGQGVYEQYF
TRBV9	NA	NA	TRBJ2-3	TGTGCCAGCAGCGTAGATGGGGCGGACCCAGCGCAGTATTTT	CASSVDGADPAQYF
TRBV3-1/TRBV3-2	NA	NA	TRBJ2-5	TGTGCCGGTTCCCAGGGGGAGACCCAGTACTTC	CAGSQGETQYF
TRBV5-1	NA	NA	TRBJ2-2	TGCGCCAGCAGCAGAGGACAGCTAGACACCGGGGAGCTGTTTTTT	CASSRGQLDTGELFF
TRBV4-2	NA	TRBD2	TRBJ2-1	TGTGCCAGCAGCCAACCTGGACTAGCGGGGGGCCTCAGTGTCTTC	CASSQPGLAGGLSVF
TRBV7-9	NA	TRBD1	TRBJ2-7	TGTGCCAGCAGCCTGACTGGGACAGAGAAAAGGGAGCAGTACTTC	CASSLTGTEKREQYF
TRBV7-9	NA	NA	TRBJ1-4	TGTGCCAGCAGTCGAGGACGGGAGAATGAAAAACTGTTTTTT	CASSRGRENEKLFF
TRBV28	NA	TRBD1	TRBJ2-7	TGTGCCAGCCGATTCCCGGGACAGGGGGCCTACGAGCAGTACTTC	CASRFPGQGAYEQYF
TRBV7-3	NA	TRBD2	TRBJ2-6	TGTGCCAGCAGCTTAACCTCGGGGGGAGGTGGAACTGGGGCCAACGTCCTGACTTTC	CASSLTSGGGGTGANVLTF
TRBV7-2	NA	TRBD2	TRBJ2-5	TGTGCCAGCAGCTTATGGACTAGCGGCCAAGAGACCCAGTACTTC	CASSLWTSGQETQYF
TRBV19	NA	TRBD2	TRBJ2-3	TGTGCCAGTAGATCGGGGGGGGATACGCAGTATTTT	CASRSGGDTQYF
TRBV24-1	NA	TRBD1	TRBJ2-7	TGTGCCACCAGTGGAGGGACAGGAGACCTCTACGAGCAGTACTTC	CATSGGTGDLYEQYF
TRBV5-6	once	NA	TRBJ2-5	TGTGCCAGCAGCTTGGACGTACGGTGGGAGACCCAGTACTTC	CASSLDVRWETQYF
TRBV5-1	NA	NA	TRBJ1-4	TGCGCCAGCAGCTTGGACCAGCGTGGAAAACTGTTTTTT	CASSLDQRGKLFF
TRBV5-1	NA	NA	TRBJ2-2	TGCGCCAGCAGCTTGGATGGGAGTGGCGGGGAGCTGTTTTTT	CASSLDGSGGELFF
TRBV10-3	NA	NA	TRBJ1-1	TGTGCCATCAGTGAGGTAAGGGGCTCTACCACTGAAGCTTTCTTT	CAISEVRGSTTEAFF
TRBV7-9	NA	NA	TRBJ2-7	TGTGCCAGCAGCGGGACTCCGCCTGGCGAGCAGTACTTC	CASSGTPPGEQYF
TRBV4-2	NA	NA	TRBJ2-2	TGTGCCAGCAGCCAAGAAACAACAGCCTCGGTCACCGGGGAGCTGTTTTTT	CASSQETTASVTGELFF
TRBV24-1	NA	NA	TRBJ2-3	TGTGCCACTCCTCCCCGGGGGACCGTGGGCCCAGATACGCAGTATTTT	CATPPRGTVGPDTQYF
TRBV28	NA	NA	TRBJ2-4	TGTGCCAGCAGTTTAGGGTTCTCAGGGGATGCAGCCAAAAACATTCAGTACTTC	CASSLGFSGDAAKNIQYF